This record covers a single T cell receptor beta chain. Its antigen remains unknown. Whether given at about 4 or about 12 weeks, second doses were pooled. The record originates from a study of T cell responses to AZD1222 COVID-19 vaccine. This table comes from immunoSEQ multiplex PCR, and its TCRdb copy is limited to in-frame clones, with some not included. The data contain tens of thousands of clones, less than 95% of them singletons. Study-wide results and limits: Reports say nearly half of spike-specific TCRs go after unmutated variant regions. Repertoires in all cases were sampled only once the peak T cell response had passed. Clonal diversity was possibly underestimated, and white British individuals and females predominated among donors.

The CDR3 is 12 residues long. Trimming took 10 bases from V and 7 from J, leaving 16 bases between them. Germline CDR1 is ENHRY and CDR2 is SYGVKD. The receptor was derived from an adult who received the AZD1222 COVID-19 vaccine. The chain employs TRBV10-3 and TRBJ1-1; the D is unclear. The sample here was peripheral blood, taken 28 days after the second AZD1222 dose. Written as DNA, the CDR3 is TGTGCCACCGAAGGACTTGGTTATGAAGCTTTCTTT. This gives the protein CATEGLGYEAFF.